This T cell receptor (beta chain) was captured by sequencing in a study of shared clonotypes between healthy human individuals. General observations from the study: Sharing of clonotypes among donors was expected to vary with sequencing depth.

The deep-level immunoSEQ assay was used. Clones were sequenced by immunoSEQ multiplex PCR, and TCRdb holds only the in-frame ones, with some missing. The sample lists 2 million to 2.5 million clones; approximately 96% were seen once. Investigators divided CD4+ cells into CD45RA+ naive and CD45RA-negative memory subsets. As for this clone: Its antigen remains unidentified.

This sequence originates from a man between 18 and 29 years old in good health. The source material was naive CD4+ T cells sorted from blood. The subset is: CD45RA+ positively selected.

Written as DNA, the CDR3 is TGTGCCAGCGGGGGGAATCAGCCCCAGCATTTT. This codes for CASGGNQPQHF. The chain carries TRBV2 and TRBJ1-5, with a weak D call TRBD1 (5 bases). The CDR3 has 11 residues. Trimming took 8 bases from V and 4 from J, leaving 6 bases between them. CDR1 and CDR2 from the germline V gene are SNHLY and FYNNEI. The variable domain in full, with the rest retrieved from reference TRBV2 and TRBJ1-5, is EPEVTQTPSHQVTQMGQEVILRCVPISNHLYFYWYRQILGQKVEFLVSFYNNEISEKSEIFDDQFSVERPDGSNFTLKIRSTKLEDSAMYFCASGGNQPQHFGDGTRLSIL.